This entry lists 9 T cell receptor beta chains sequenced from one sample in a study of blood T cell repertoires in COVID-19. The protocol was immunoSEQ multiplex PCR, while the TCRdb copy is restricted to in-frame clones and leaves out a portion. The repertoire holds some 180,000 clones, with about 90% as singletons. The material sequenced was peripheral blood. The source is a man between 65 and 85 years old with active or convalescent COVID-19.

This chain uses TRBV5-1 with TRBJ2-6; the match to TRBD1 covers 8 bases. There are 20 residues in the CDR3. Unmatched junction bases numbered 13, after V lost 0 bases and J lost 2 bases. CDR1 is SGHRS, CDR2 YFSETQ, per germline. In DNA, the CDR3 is TGCGCCAGCAGCTTGGGTTGGGCGCAGGGGGCGTCCCCTGGGGCCAACGTCCTGACTTTC. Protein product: CASSLGWAQGASPGANVLTF.

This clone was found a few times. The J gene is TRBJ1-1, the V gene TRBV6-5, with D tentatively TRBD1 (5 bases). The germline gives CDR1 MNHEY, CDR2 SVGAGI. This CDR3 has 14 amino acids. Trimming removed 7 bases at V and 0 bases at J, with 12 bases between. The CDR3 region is CASNPGLMNTEAFF. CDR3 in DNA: TGTGCCAGCAACCCGGGACTGATGAACACTGAAGCTTTCTTT.

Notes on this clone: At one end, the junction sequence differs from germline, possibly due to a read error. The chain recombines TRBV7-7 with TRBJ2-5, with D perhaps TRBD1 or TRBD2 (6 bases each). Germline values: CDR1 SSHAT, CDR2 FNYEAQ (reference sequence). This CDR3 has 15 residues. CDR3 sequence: CASSLGGGSRETQYF. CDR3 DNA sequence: TGTGCTAGCAGCTTAGGGGGAGGAAGTCGGGAGACCCAGTACTTC.

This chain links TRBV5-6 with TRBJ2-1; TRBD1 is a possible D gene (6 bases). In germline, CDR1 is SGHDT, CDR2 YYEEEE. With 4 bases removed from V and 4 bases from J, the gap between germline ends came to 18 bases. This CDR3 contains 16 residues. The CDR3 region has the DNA TGTGCCAGCAGCCCCGCTCCGGGACAAACATACAATGAGCAGTTCTTC. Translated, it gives CASSPAPGQTYNEQFF.

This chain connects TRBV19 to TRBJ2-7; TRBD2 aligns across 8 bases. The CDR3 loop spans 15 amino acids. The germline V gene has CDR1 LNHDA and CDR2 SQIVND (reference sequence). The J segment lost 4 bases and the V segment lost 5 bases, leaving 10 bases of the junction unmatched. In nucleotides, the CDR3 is TGTGCCAGTAGTGGCGCGGGGGGCCCTTTTTACGAGCAGTACTTC. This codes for CASSGAGGPFYEQYF.

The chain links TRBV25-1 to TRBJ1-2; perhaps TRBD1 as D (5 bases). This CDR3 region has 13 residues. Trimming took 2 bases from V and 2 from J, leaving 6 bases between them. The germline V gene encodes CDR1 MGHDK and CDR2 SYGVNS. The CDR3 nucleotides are TGTGCCAGCAGTGAAGGACAAAACTATGGCTACACCTTC. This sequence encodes CASSEGQNYGYTF.

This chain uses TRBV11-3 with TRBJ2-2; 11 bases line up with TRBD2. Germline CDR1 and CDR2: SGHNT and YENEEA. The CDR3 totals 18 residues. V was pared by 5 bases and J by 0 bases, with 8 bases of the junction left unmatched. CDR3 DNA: TGTGCCAGCAGCCCCGCGCCTAGCGGGGGGTCGAACACCGGGGAGCTGTTTTTT. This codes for CASSPAPSGGSNTGELFF.

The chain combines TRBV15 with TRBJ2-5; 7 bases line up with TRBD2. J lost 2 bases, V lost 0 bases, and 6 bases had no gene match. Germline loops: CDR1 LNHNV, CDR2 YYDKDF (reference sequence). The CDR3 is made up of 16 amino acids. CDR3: CATSRDRWGGQETQYF. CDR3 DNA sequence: TGTGCCACCAGCAGAGATAGGTGGGGGGGGCAAGAGACCCAGTACTTC.

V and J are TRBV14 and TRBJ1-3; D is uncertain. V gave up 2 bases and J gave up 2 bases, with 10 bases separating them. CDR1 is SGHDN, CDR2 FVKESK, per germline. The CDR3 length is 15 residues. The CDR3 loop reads CASSQFVLPGNTIYF. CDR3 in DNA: TGTGCCAGCAGCCAATTCGTACTACCTGGAAACACCATATATTTT.